Listed below are T cell receptor beta chains from one sample, sequenced in a study of CD8 T cells in Susac syndrome. TCRdb re-called the immunoSEQ multiplex PCR reads through MiXCR, storing one row per CDR3 protein. The table lists 140,000 to 150,000 distinct CDR3 sequences, approximately 94% of them singletons. The sequenced sample consisted of CD4+ T cells from PBMCs. These receptors all come from a human donor with Susac syndrome. Each CDR3 is given with its conserved first and last residue. Fields, in order: V gene, clone size, J gene, D gene, CDR3 protein, CDR3 DNA. D genes are given only for firm matches. Only some rows state a clone size, as once, few, many or a class for expanded clones.

V: TRBV11-2
size: once
J: TRBJ1-2
D: -
CDR3: CASSSMRGKGGYTF
DNA: TGTGCCAGCAGCTCGATGAGGGGGAAGGGCGGCTACACCTTC

V: TRBV6-1
size: -
J: TRBJ1-3
D: -
CDR3: CASQQGNSGNTIYF
DNA: TGTGCCAGTCAACAGGGCAACTCTGGAAACACCATATATTTT

V: TRBV19
size: -
J: TRBJ2-1
D: TRBD2
CDR3: CASSYLAGVNEQFF
DNA: TGTGCCAGTAGTTACCTAGCGGGAGTCAATGAGCAGTTCTTC

V: TRBV29-1
size: -
J: TRBJ2-3
D: TRBD1
CDR3: CSVDRDRDTDTQYF
DNA: TGCAGCGTTGACCGGGACAGGGACACAGATACGCAGTATTTT

V: TRBV18
size: -
J: TRBJ2-1
D: -
CDR3: CASSPGGGQFF
DNA: TGTGCCAGCTCACCAGGAGGGGGGCAGTTCTTC

V: TRBV5-1
size: -
J: TRBJ2-3
D: -
CDR3: CASSSTVDTQYF
DNA: TGCGCCAGCAGCTCAACAGTGGATACGCAGTATTTT

V: TRBV5-4
size: once
J: TRBJ1-2
D: -
CDR3: CASSFSGQRGYTF
DNA: TGTGCCAGCAGCTTTTCGGGTCAGAGGGGCTACACCTTC

V: TRBV20-1
size: few
J: TRBJ2-7
D: TRBD2
CDR3: CSASASGSPYEQYF
DNA: TGCAGTGCTAGTGCTAGCGGGAGTCCCTACGAGCAGTACTTC

V: TRBV20-1
size: -
J: TRBJ2-5
D: -
CDR3: CSAPSSGLETQYF
DNA: TGCAGTGCCCCTAGTTCGGGCTTAGAGACCCAGTACTTC

V: TRBV9
size: -
J: TRBJ2-1
D: TRBD2
CDR3: CASSGSGRVYNEQFF
DNA: TGTGCCAGCAGCGGTAGCGGGAGGGTCTACAATGAGCAGTTCTTC

V: TRBV20-1
size: -
J: TRBJ2-1
D: -
CDR3: CSVWGTNEQFF
DNA: TGCAGTGTGTGGGGGACCAATGAGCAGTTCTTC

V: TRBV10-2
size: -
J: TRBJ2-5
D: -
CDR3: CASGGPTNWGQQETQYF
DNA: TGCGCCAGCGGAGGTCCCACCAATTGGGGGCAACAAGAGACCCAGTACTTC

V: TRBV29-1
size: -
J: TRBJ1-2
D: TRBD1
CDR3: CSVDAGTGGIGYTF
DNA: TGCAGCGTTGACGCCGGGACAGGGGGCATTGGCTACACCTTC

V: TRBV29-1
size: -
J: TRBJ1-2
D: -
CDR3: CSVAARGGYTF
DNA: TGCAGCGTTGCGGCCAGGGGCGGCTACACCTTC

V: TRBV4-1
size: -
J: TRBJ2-7
D: -
CDR3: CASSQQRAGRGYEQYF
DNA: TGCGCCAGCAGCCAACAGCGGGCGGGACGGGGGTACGAGCAGTACTTC

V: TRBV20-1
size: once
J: TRBJ2-6
D: -
CDR3: CSARDLPSGANVLTF
DNA: TGCAGTGCTAGAGATTTGCCCTCTGGGGCCAACGTCCTGACTTTC

V: TRBV20-1
size: -
J: TRBJ2-7
D: TRBD2
CDR3: CSARTSGGTYEQYF
DNA: TGCAGTGCTAGGACTAGCGGGGGCACCTACGAGCAGTACTTC

V: TRBV4-1
size: -
J: TRBJ2-1
D: -
CDR3: CASSQGFKTVYNEQFF
DNA: TGCGCCAGCAGCCAAGGTTTTAAGACCGTGTACAATGAGCAGTTCTTC

V: TRBV9
size: -
J: TRBJ2-7
D: -
CDR3: CASSAPGRSYEQYF
DNA: TGTGCCAGCAGCGCACCGGGACGATCCTACGAGCAGTACTTC

V: TRBV7-9
size: -
J: TRBJ1-5
D: TRBD1
CDR3: CASSLPPDRGDNQPQHF
DNA: TGTGCCAGCAGCTTACCGCCAGACAGGGGGGATAATCAGCCCCAGCATTTT

V: TRBV5-6
size: -
J: TRBJ2-5
D: -
CDR3: CASSLAEVGKETQYF
DNA: TGTGCCAGCAGCTTGGCCGAGGTGGGGAAAGAGACCCAGTACTTC

V: TRBV6-2/TRBV6-3
size: -
J: TRBJ2-3
D: TRBD2
CDR3: CASSSRRLAAHTDTQYF
DNA: TGTGCCAGCAGTTCAAGACGACTAGCGGCCCACACAGATACGCAGTATTTT

V: TRBV20-1
size: -
J: TRBJ2-5
D: -
CDR3: CSARGPVGETQYF
DNA: TGCAGTGCTAGGGGACCGGTAGGAGAGACCCAGTACTTC